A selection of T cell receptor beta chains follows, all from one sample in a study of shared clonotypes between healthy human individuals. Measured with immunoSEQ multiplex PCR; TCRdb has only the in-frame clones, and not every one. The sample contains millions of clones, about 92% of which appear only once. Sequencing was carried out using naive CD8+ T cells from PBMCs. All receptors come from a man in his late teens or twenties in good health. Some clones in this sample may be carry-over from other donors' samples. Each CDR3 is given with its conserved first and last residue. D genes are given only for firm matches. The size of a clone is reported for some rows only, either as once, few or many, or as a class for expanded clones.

DNA: TGTGCCAGCAGCGCCACCGGGACAGGTTCTTACGAGCAGTACTTC
CDR3: CASSATGTGSYEQYF
size: NA
length: 15
V: TRBV11-3
J: TRBJ2-7
D: TRBD1

DNA: TGTGCCAGCAGCCCTAGCGGCGGTTCACCCCTCCACTTT
CDR3: CASSPSGGSPLHF
size: NA
length: 13
V: TRBV9
J: TRBJ1-6
D: NA

DNA: TGTGCCAGCAGTTTATCTCTAACTGGCACAGATACGCAGTATTTT
CDR3: CASSLSLTGTDTQYF
size: NA
length: 15
V: TRBV27
J: TRBJ2-3
D: NA

DNA: TGTGCCAGCAGCTACGCAGGGTGGAATGAGCAGTTCTTC
CDR3: CASSYAGWNEQFF
size: NA
length: 13
V: TRBV7-2
J: TRBJ2-1
D: NA

DNA: TGTGCCAGTAGTGTGGTGGGAGCTGAAGCTTTCTTT
CDR3: CASSVVGAEAFF
size: NA
length: 12
V: TRBV19
J: TRBJ1-1
D: NA

DNA: TGTGCCAGCAGCTTAGCCCCCGGCTCTGGGGCCAACGTCCTGACTTTC
CDR3: CASSLAPGSGANVLTF
size: NA
length: 16
V: TRBV13
J: TRBJ2-6
D: NA

DNA: TGTGCCAGCAGCTTCTCCCTCGGGACTAGCGGGACCCATGAGCAGTTCTTC
CDR3: CASSFSLGTSGTHEQFF
size: NA
length: 17
V: TRBV5-6
J: TRBJ2-1
D: TRBD2

DNA: TGTGCCAGCAGTTGGGGACCTATATACGAGCAGTACTTC
CDR3: CASSWGPIYEQYF
size: NA
length: 13
V: TRBV27
J: TRBJ2-7
D: NA

DNA: TGCGCCAGCAGCCAAGATCGAGGGGGGTACATGAACACTGAAGCTTTCTTT
CDR3: CASSQDRGGYMNTEAFF
size: NA
length: 17
V: TRBV4-1
J: TRBJ1-1
D: NA

DNA: TGTGCCAGCAGCCCCGACAGTGATGAGCAGTTCTTC
CDR3: CASSPDSDEQFF
size: NA
length: 12
V: TRBV7-9
J: TRBJ2-1
D: NA

DNA: TGTGCCAGCAGCCCGAGGGGGGGGCTAACCTACGAGCAGTACTTC
CDR3: CASSPRGGLTYEQYF
size: NA
length: 15
V: TRBV9
J: TRBJ2-7
D: NA

DNA: TGTGCCAGTTCGAATATCGCCAAGCCCTATGGCTACACCTTC
CDR3: CASSNIAKPYGYTF
size: NA
length: 14
V: TRBV19
J: TRBJ1-2
D: NA

DNA: TGTGCCAGCAGCTTAGGTCCGGACACTCGCAACGAGCAGTACTTC
CDR3: CASSLGPDTRNEQYF
size: NA
length: 15
V: TRBV7-6
J: TRBJ2-7
D: NA

DNA: TGCGCCAGCATCAATGACTTACAGCGGATGTTTTTT
CDR3: CASINDLQRMFF
size: NA
length: 12
V: TRBV4-1
J: TRBJ2-2
D: NA

DNA: TGTGCCACCAGCTCATCAGGGGCCCAGCCCCAGCATTTT
CDR3: CATSSSGAQPQHF
size: NA
length: 13
V: TRBV15
J: TRBJ1-5
D: NA

DNA: TGTGCCAGCAGTCCCCGACCCTCTACGGACACCATATATTTT
CDR3: CASSPRPSTDTIYF
size: once
length: 14
V: TRBV27
J: TRBJ1-3
D: NA

DNA: TGCGCCAGCAGCAAGGAAGGCGGTTTAAAGACCTCCTATGGCTACACCTTC
CDR3: CASSKEGGLKTSYGYTF
size: NA
length: 17
V: TRBV5-1
J: TRBJ1-2
D: NA

DNA: TGTGCCAGCAGTTTCACAGGGGGCAATCAGCCCCAGCATTTT
CDR3: CASSFTGGNQPQHF
size: few
length: 14
V: TRBV27
J: TRBJ1-5
D: TRBD1

DNA: TGTGCCAGCAGTCCGTCGGGGGTGGATGAGCAGTTCTTC
CDR3: CASSPSGVDEQFF
size: NA
length: 13
V: TRBV25-1
J: TRBJ2-1
D: NA

DNA: TGTGCCAGCAGCGTAGGGGTAGCGAAGGGCTACAATGAGCAGTTCTTC
CDR3: CASSVGVAKGYNEQFF
size: NA
length: 16
V: TRBV11-2
J: TRBJ2-1
D: NA

DNA: TGTGCCAGCAGTTCCGGACGGGGGAACACTGAAGCTTTCTTT
CDR3: CASSSGRGNTEAFF
size: NA
length: 14
V: TRBV27
J: TRBJ1-1
D: NA

DNA: TGCGCCAGCAGCCAGAACCGGGACAGGCTCCCTCCCAACTATGGCTACACCTTC
CDR3: CASSQNRDRLPPNYGYTF
size: NA
length: 18
V: TRBV5-1
J: TRBJ1-2
D: TRBD1

DNA: TGTGCCAGCAGCCAGGCCCAAGGGACCGGGGAGCTGTTTTTT
CDR3: CASSQAQGTGELFF
size: NA
length: 14
V: TRBV14
J: TRBJ2-2
D: NA

DNA: TGTGCCAGCGTAGGATCTGCCTACGAGCAGTACTTC
CDR3: CASVGSAYEQYF
size: NA
length: 12
V: TRBV19
J: TRBJ2-7
D: NA

DNA: TGTGCCAGCAGCTTAGAGGGTCAAAGGACTACAACTAATGAAAAACTGTTTTTT
CDR3: CASSLEGQRTTTNEKLFF
size: NA
length: 18
V: TRBV7-9
J: TRBJ1-4
D: NA

DNA: TGTGCCAGCACCGGACTAGCGGGAAGATATACAGATACGCAGTATTTT
CDR3: CASTGLAGRYTDTQYF
size: NA
length: 16
V: TRBV2
J: TRBJ2-3
D: TRBD2

DNA: TGCGCCAGCAGCCAAGACCCAGGCGCAAACACTGAAGCTTTCTTT
CDR3: CASSQDPGANTEAFF
size: NA
length: 15
V: TRBV4-3
J: TRBJ1-1
D: NA

DNA: TGTGCCACCAGCACCCGACGGATCAATCAGCCCCAGCATTTT
CDR3: CATSTRRINQPQHF
size: NA
length: 14
V: TRBV15
J: TRBJ1-5
D: NA

DNA: TGTGCCAGCAGCCCGGACAGGCGCCCCTACGAGCAGTACTTC
CDR3: CASSPDRRPYEQYF
size: NA
length: 14
V: TRBV5-6
J: TRBJ2-7
D: TRBD1

DNA: TGTGCCAGCAGCTTAGGGGGTCCTGGGGCAGATACGCAGTATTTT
CDR3: CASSLGGPGADTQYF
size: NA
length: 15
V: TRBV13
J: TRBJ2-3
D: NA

DNA: TGTGCCAGCGTACGGGGGGCCGAGCAGTACTTC
CDR3: CASVRGAEQYF
size: NA
length: 11
V: TRBV2
J: TRBJ2-7
D: NA

DNA: TGCGCCAGCAGCTTTGAACCTTATCAGCCCCAGCATTTT
CDR3: CASSFEPYQPQHF
size: NA
length: 13
V: TRBV5-1
J: TRBJ1-5
D: NA

DNA: TGCAGCGTTGAAGAGACCTCCAGGAAGCAATACCTAAAAAACATTCAGTACTTC
CDR3: CSVEETSRKQYLKNIQYF
size: NA
length: 18
V: TRBV29-1
J: TRBJ2-4
D: NA

DNA: TGTGCCAGCAGTCACCGGGACAGCTTTTACCCTGAAGCTTTCTTT
CDR3: CASSHRDSFYPEAFF
size: NA
length: 15
V: TRBV6-5
J: TRBJ1-1
D: TRBD1

DNA: TGCGCCAGCAGCTCGACAGAGAACACTGAAGCTTTCTTT
CDR3: CASSSTENTEAFF
size: NA
length: 13
V: TRBV5-1
J: TRBJ1-1
D: NA

DNA: TGTGCCAGCAGCGTAGCTGAGGATACGCAGTATTTT
CDR3: CASSVAEDTQYF
size: NA
length: 12
V: TRBV9
J: TRBJ2-3
D: NA

DNA: TGTGCCAGCTCACCGGAAAGGGAGGACTATGGCTACACCTTC
CDR3: CASSPEREDYGYTF
size: NA
length: 14
V: TRBV18
J: TRBJ1-2
D: NA

DNA: TGTGCCAGCAGCTTATCTGCGGAGTCCCCGGAGACCCAGTACTTC
CDR3: CASSLSAESPETQYF
size: NA
length: 15
V: TRBV7-9
J: TRBJ2-5
D: NA

DNA: TGTGCCAGTAGTGCTTCAAGAGGGGGCACTGAAGCTTTCTTT
CDR3: CASSASRGGTEAFF
size: NA
length: 14
V: TRBV19
J: TRBJ1-1
D: NA

DNA: TGTGCCAGCAGTTTGTCCCGGACAAAAGAAGGACAACTTACTAACTATGGCTACACCTTC
CDR3: CASSLSRTKEGQLTNYGYTF
size: NA
length: 20
V: TRBV28
J: TRBJ1-2
D: NA

DNA: TGTGCCAGCAGGGACAGTCCCCCGGGAGAGACCCAGTACTTC
CDR3: CASRDSPPGETQYF
size: NA
length: 14
V: TRBV25-1
J: TRBJ2-5
D: NA

DNA: TGTGCCAGTAGACTAAGCGGAAACCCTTATTACGAGCAGTACTTC
CDR3: CASRLSGNPYYEQYF
size: once
length: 15
V: TRBV19
J: TRBJ2-7
D: NA